The rows below give T cell receptor beta chains drawn from one sample of a study of blood T cell repertoires in COVID-19. Only in-frame clones appear in the TCRdb table, and some are missing; sequencing was by immunoSEQ multiplex PCR. The sample gives approximately 120,000 clones, roughly 85% of which show up once; more than 20% is in the top ten. The sample comprised peripheral blood. These receptors all come from a woman older than 75 with acute or convalescent COVID-19. CDR3s include the opening cysteine and the closing phenylalanine or tryptophan. A D gene is named only where the DNA matches it firmly. Only part of the rows carry a size: once, few, many, or a class if the clone is expanded.

TRBD2,TRBV29-1,.,TRBJ2-3,TGCAGCGTTGGAGCAAGCGGGGGCGCGTACACAGATACGCAGTATTTT,CSVGASGGAYTDTQYF
TRBD1,TRBV5-1,.,TRBJ2-3,TGCGCCAGCAGCCCACGACAGGGGATGGCAGATACGCAGTATTTT,CASSPRQGMADTQYF
.,TRBV27,.,TRBJ1-1,TGTGCCAGCGCCCAGGGGCCCCGGGTGAACACTGAAGCTTTCTTT,CASAQGPRVNTEAFF
.,TRBV5-4,.,TRBJ2-7,TGTGCCAGCAGCTTAGTCGGTGAACACGAGCAGTACTTC,CASSLVGEHEQYF
.,TRBV29-1,.,TRBJ1-3,TGCAGCGTTCGAGCTGGAAACACCATATATTTT,CSVRAGNTIYF
.,TRBV2,.,TRBJ1-1,TGTGCCAGCAGTACCCCCAGGGGTTTCGTCACTGAAGCTTTCTTT,CASSTPRGFVTEAFF
TRBD1,TRBV6-5,.,TRBJ1-2,TGTGCCAGCCGGTACAGGGGCGGCTATGGCTACACCTTC,CASRYRGGYGYTF
TRBD1,TRBV19,.,TRBJ2-2,TGTGCCGGGGCGACAGGGGAAAACACCGGGGAGCTGTTTTTT,CAGATGENTGELFF
TRBD1,TRBV5-5,.,TRBJ1-5,TGTGCCAGCAGCTTGTCAGGGGGAGCTGATCAGCCCCAGCATTTT,CASSLSGGADQPQHF
.,TRBV19,.,TRBJ1-5,TGTGCCAGTAGGGTGGGCGATTATAGCAATCAGCCCCAGCATTTT,CASRVGDYSNQPQHF
.,TRBV7-6,.,TRBJ2-3,TGTGCCAGCAGCTTAGCTACTGGGGCAGCAGATACGCAGTATTTT,CASSLATGAADTQYF
.,TRBV5-4,.,TRBJ2-3,TGTGCCAGCAGCCCACCCGGGAGAGGTGCATGGGATACGCAGTATTTT,CASSPPGRGAWDTQYF
.,TRBV12-5,once,TRBJ2-7,TGTGCTAGTGGTTTGAGTGGGCCCTACGAGCAGTACTTC,CASGLSGPYEQYF
TRBD1,TRBV5-1,.,TRBJ2-1,TGCGCCAGCAGCTTAGGGACAGGGACGAATGAGCAGTTCTTC,CASSLGTGTNEQFF
.,TRBV7-9,once,TRBJ1-1,TGTGCCAGCAGCTTAGCCCCCGCCTGGCAGGGCACTGAAGCTTTCTTT,CASSLAPAWQGTEAFF
TRBD2,TRBV7-6,.,TRBJ2-2,TGTGCCAGCAGCTTAGATGTGCGGGGGATGAACACCGGGGAGCTGTTTTTT,CASSLDVRGMNTGELFF
.,TRBV4-3,.,TRBJ2-7,TGCGCCAGCAGCCAAGGGGCAAAGCAGTACTTC,CASSQGAKQYF
TRBD1,TRBV4-1,.,TRBJ1-1,TGCGCCAGCAGCTTACCGGGACAGAAGACTGAAGCTTTCTTT,CASSLPGQKTEAFF
.,TRBV6-6,.,TRBJ2-6,TGTGCCAGCAGTCCGGGGGGCCTACTCTCTGGGGCCAACGTCCTGACTTTC,CASSPGGLLSGANVLTF
TRBD1,TRBV18,.,TRBJ1-1,TGTGCCAGCTCAGGACAGGCGAACACTGAAGCTTTCTTT,CASSGQANTEAFF
.,TRBV4-1,.,TRBJ1-1,TGCGCCAGCAGCCAACCCCGCCACAGGGAAAAAATGAACACTGAAGCTTTCTTT,CASSQPRHREKMNTEAFF
.,TRBV5-4,.,TRBJ1-6,TGTGCCAGCAGCCCGGGAGAGGGTGGGAGTTCACCCCTCCACTTT,CASSPGEGGSSPLHF
.,TRBV5-1,once,TRBJ2-2,TGCGCCAGCAGCTTGGGCCCGTCGGGGTACGGCACCGGGGAGCTGTTTTTT,CASSLGPSGYGTGELFF
TRBD1,TRBV28,.,TRBJ1-2,TGTGCCAGCACTTTAGGACAGGCCGGGGGCTACACCTTC,CASTLGQAGGYTF
.,TRBV6-6,.,TRBJ2-7,TGTGCCAGCATCCAAGGTTTACACTATTACGAGCAGTACTTC,CASIQGLHYYEQYF
.,TRBV3-1/TRBV3-2,few,TRBJ1-1,TGTGCCAGCAGCCAACAGGCCTTGAAGGAAGCTTTCTTT,CASSQQALKEAFF
.,TRBV5-1,.,TRBJ2-7,TGCGCCAGCAGCCACCCTTCGGCAGGAGGCACCTACGAGCAGTACTTC,CASSHPSAGGTYEQYF
.,TRBV7-9,once,TRBJ1-6,TGTGCCAGCAGCTTGGAGACCGATTCACCCCTCCACTTT,CASSLETDSPLHF
TRBD1,TRBV5-1,.,TRBJ1-3,TGCGCCAGCAGCCTCACACAGGGGGCGGCAGGAAACACCATATATTTT,CASSLTQGAAGNTIYF
TRBD1,TRBV18,.,TRBJ2-2,TGTGCCAGCTCGCCGACAGGGCGGACCGGGGAGCTGTTTTTT,CASSPTGRTGELFF
.,TRBV2,.,TRBJ1-2,TGTGCCGGGCAACAGGTGGTAGGTGAAGGCTACACCTTC,CAGQQVVGEGYTF
TRBD1,TRBV6-1,.,TRBJ1-2,TGTGCCAGCAGTGAAGTGGGGACAGGCGCCGGCTACACCTTC,CASSEVGTGAGYTF
TRBD1,TRBV5-1,few,TRBJ1-2,TGCGCCAGCAGCTTGGGACAGGGTAGGGGCTACACCTTC,CASSLGQGRGYTF
.,TRBV6-6,few,TRBJ1-1,TGTGCCAGCAGTAAGACAGGCCTGAACACTGAAGCTTTCTTT,CASSKTGLNTEAFF
TRBD1,TRBV4-2,.,TRBJ1-5,TGTGCCAGCAGCCGGGGTCAGGGGGAAAGGAGTCAGCCCCAGCATTTT,CASSRGQGERSQPQHF
TRBD2,TRBV7-2,.,TRBJ2-7,TGTGCCAGCAGCTTAGATCGGGGACTATACTCCTACGAGCAGTACTTC,CASSLDRGLYSYEQYF
TRBD1,TRBV3-1/TRBV3-2,.,TRBJ2-3,TGTGCCAGCAGCCTCGGGACAGGGATGGATACGCAGTATTTT,CASSLGTGMDTQYF
.,TRBV5-8,.,TRBJ2-3,TGTGCCAGCAGCACCCCCGGACTATGGGGTTTTAAGGATACGCAGTATTTT,CASSTPGLWGFKDTQYF
TRBD1,TRBV9,.,TRBJ1-3,TGTGCCAGCAGCGTAGCTTCTGGACAGGGACACTCTGGAAACACCATATATTTT,CASSVASGQGHSGNTIYF
.,TRBV5-1,.,TRBJ1-3,TGCGCCAGCAGCGCAGGGTTTGGAAACACCATATATTTT,CASSAGFGNTIYF
TRBD2,TRBV9,.,TRBJ2-1,TGTGCCAGCAGCCCCGCGGGGGGGCTCGGAGACAATGAGCAGTTCTTC,CASSPAGGLGDNEQFF
TRBD1,TRBV9,.,TRBJ2-3,TGTGCCAGCAGCGTAGCTTTGTTGGGACAGGGGGCTGGAGATACGCAGTATTTT,CASSVALLGQGAGDTQYF
.,TRBV6-2/TRBV6-3,once,TRBJ2-1,TGTGCCAGCAGTTACCCCTCCCCCCAAACAACTAGGAGCTCCTACAATGAGCAGTTCTTC,CASSYPSPQTTRSSYNEQFF
.,TRBV15,few,TRBJ1-5,TGTGCCACCAGCAGAGATGGTGGGGCGAGCAATCAGCCCCAGCATTTT,CATSRDGGASNQPQHF